The entry that follows covers one T cell receptor beta chain sequence. These data come from a study of chronic HIV infection and antiretroviral therapy. The CDR3 totals 16 residues. CDR1 and CDR2 from the germline V gene are SGHRS and YFSETQ. Between the trimmed V and J ends, which lost 4 bases and 3 bases, there was a span of 17 bases. MiXCR, applied by TCRdb to the 5' RACE reads, yields one record per CDR3 protein. Of roughly 50,000 distinct CDR3 sequences listed, under 20% are singletons. J is TRBJ1-3 and V is TRBV5-1, with D maybe TRBD1 (5 bases). Sequencing was carried out using peripheral blood. The source is an adult who had HIV and had not received antiretroviral therapy, or was an uninfected healthy control (not recorded which). In DNA, the CDR3 is TGCGCCAGCAGCGTTATGCAGGGAGAAGGTGGAAACACCATATATTTT. Its translation: CASSVMQGEGGNTIYF.